A selection of T cell receptor beta chains follows, all from one sample in a study of human T cells and chemical hapten exposure. TCRdb analysed the RACE reads with MiXCR anew, one entry per CDR3 protein. The table records approximately 400,000 distinct CDR3 sequences, about 4.4% of them present only once. Material: whole blood, obtained in connection with sensitization to the hapten diphenylcyclopropenone (DPC). The receptors derive from a woman aged 45-59 years with alopecia areata. Some clones in this sample may be carry-over from other donors' samples. Both conserved end residues are part of each CDR3. D genes are given only for firm matches. Some rows mark clone size as missing; the rest say once, few, many or name a class of expanded clone.

v_gene: TRBV20-1
abundance: .
j_gene: TRBJ2-7
d_gene: TRBD2
CDR3nt: TGCAGTGCAACCGGGACTAGCGGACTATTCTCCTACGAGCAGTACTTC
CDR3aa: CSATGTSGLFSYEQYF

v_gene: TRBV20-1
abundance: many
j_gene: TRBJ1-1
d_gene: .
CDR3nt: TGCAGTGCTAGGGGTGTGTTACATTGGGACACTGAAGCTTTCTTT
CDR3aa: CSARGVLHWDTEAFF

v_gene: TRBV9
abundance: .
j_gene: TRBJ2-5
d_gene: .
CDR3nt: TGTGCCAGCAGCGTAGTGGCCTCGGACGGAGAGACCCAGTACTTC
CDR3aa: CASSVVASDGETQYF

v_gene: TRBV29-1
abundance: .
j_gene: TRBJ1-1
d_gene: TRBD1
CDR3nt: TGCAGCGTACCGGGACAGGGGGCTGTTGAAGCTTTCTTT
CDR3aa: CSVPGQGAVEAFF

v_gene: TRBV25-1
abundance: many
j_gene: TRBJ1-1
d_gene: TRBD1
CDR3nt: TGTGCCAGCAGGGAGCAGGGGGCGCGCACTGAAGCTTTCTTT
CDR3aa: CASREQGARTEAFF

v_gene: TRBV29-1
abundance: many
j_gene: TRBJ2-1
d_gene: TRBD2
CDR3nt: TGCAGCGGGGATGTAGCGGGAGTAGGTGAGCAGTTCTTC
CDR3aa: CSGDVAGVGEQFF

v_gene: TRBV25-1
abundance: many
j_gene: TRBJ1-4
d_gene: TRBD1
CDR3nt: TGTGCCAGCAGTGAAGGCGACAGGGGAAAAAATGAAAAACTGTTTTTT
CDR3aa: CASSEGDRGKNEKLFF

v_gene: TRBV28
abundance: few
j_gene: TRBJ2-4
d_gene: TRBD2
CDR3nt: TGTGCCAGCAGTATGGGAGGGGCGCGGGGCAAAAACATTCAGTACTTC
CDR3aa: CASSMGGARGKNIQYF

v_gene: TRBV12-3/TRBV12-4
abundance: many
j_gene: TRBJ2-7
d_gene: .
CDR3nt: TGTGCCAGCAGAAGACAGGTCTACGAGCAGTACTTC
CDR3aa: CASRRQVYEQYF

v_gene: TRBV20-1
abundance: many
j_gene: TRBJ2-1
d_gene: TRBD2
CDR3nt: TGCAGTGCTAGAGTTCCGGGACTAGTCTACAATGAGCAGTTCTTC
CDR3aa: CSARVPGLVYNEQFF

v_gene: TRBV6-1
abundance: many
j_gene: TRBJ1-5
d_gene: .
CDR3nt: TGTGCCAGCATATTAGCAGGGGCACATCAGCCCCAGCATTTT
CDR3aa: CASILAGAHQPQHF

v_gene: TRBV5-1
abundance: few
j_gene: TRBJ1-2
d_gene: TRBD1
CDR3nt: TGCGCCAGCAGCCTCCGGGACAGGGGGCTGGATGGCTACACCTTC
CDR3aa: CASSLRDRGLDGYTF

v_gene: TRBV2
abundance: .
j_gene: TRBJ2-7
d_gene: .
CDR3nt: TGTGCCAGCAGTGAAAGTGTGGATTCCTACGAGCAGTACTTC
CDR3aa: CASSESVDSYEQYF

v_gene: TRBV2
abundance: many
j_gene: TRBJ2-1
d_gene: TRBD2
CDR3nt: TGTGCCAGCAGTGAAGGCCTAGCGGGAACCTACAATGAGCAGTTCTTC
CDR3aa: CASSEGLAGTYNEQFF

v_gene: TRBV4-3
abundance: .
j_gene: TRBJ2-3
d_gene: TRBD2
CDR3nt: TGCGCCAGCAGCCCCGTGGGACTAGCGGGAGGGAGAGATACGCAGTATTTT
CDR3aa: CASSPVGLAGGRDTQYF

v_gene: TRBV7-8
abundance: many
j_gene: TRBJ2-3
d_gene: .
CDR3nt: TGTGCCAGCAGCTTGGGGGCCGGGGGGACGCGCACAGATACGCAGTATTTT
CDR3aa: CASSLGAGGTRTDTQYF

v_gene: TRBV12-3/TRBV12-4
abundance: many
j_gene: TRBJ1-1
d_gene: .
CDR3nt: TGTGCCAGCGGACGATACAACTCGAACACTGAAGCTTTCTTT
CDR3aa: CASGRYNSNTEAFF

v_gene: TRBV7-9
abundance: medium-sized
j_gene: TRBJ2-3
d_gene: .
CDR3nt: TGTGCCAGCAGTTCCACAGATACGCAGTATTTT
CDR3aa: CASSSTDTQYF

v_gene: TRBV2
abundance: few
j_gene: TRBJ2-1
d_gene: .
CDR3nt: TGTGCCAGCAGTGAAAGGGGTCCCTACAATGAGCAGTTCTTC
CDR3aa: CASSERGPYNEQFF

v_gene: TRBV27
abundance: many
j_gene: TRBJ1-5
d_gene: .
CDR3nt: TGTGCCAGCAGTTTTGGAGGATATAGCAATCAGCCCCAGCATTTT
CDR3aa: CASSFGGYSNQPQHF

v_gene: TRBV12-5
abundance: .
j_gene: TRBJ2-5
d_gene: TRBD2
CDR3nt: TGTGCTAGTGCCAGTAGCGGGGTAGAGACCCAGTACTTC
CDR3aa: CASASSGVETQYF

v_gene: TRBV28
abundance: many
j_gene: TRBJ2-5
d_gene: TRBD1
CDR3nt: TGTGCCAGCAGTTTATTCGGACAGGAATACTTC
CDR3aa: CASSLFGQEYF

v_gene: TRBV10-2
abundance: .
j_gene: TRBJ1-2
d_gene: .
CDR3nt: TGCGCCAGCAGTGAGCCCGGGGACGGTGCTAACTATGGCTACACCTTC
CDR3aa: CASSEPGDGANYGYTF

v_gene: TRBV4-3
abundance: .
j_gene: TRBJ2-7
d_gene: .
CDR3nt: TGCGCCAGCAGCCAAGTTCAGGGGAGGGAGCAGTACTTC
CDR3aa: CASSQVQGREQYF

v_gene: TRBV6-5
abundance: many
j_gene: TRBJ1-5
d_gene: TRBD1
CDR3nt: TGTGCCAGCAGCATTACAGGGGATCAGCCCCAGCATTTT
CDR3aa: CASSITGDQPQHF

v_gene: TRBV28
abundance: many
j_gene: TRBJ1-1
d_gene: .
CDR3nt: TGTGCCAGCAGTTTCGAGCTTGGAGCTTTCTTT
CDR3aa: CASSFELGAFF

v_gene: TRBV12-3/TRBV12-4
abundance: many
j_gene: TRBJ2-1
d_gene: .
CDR3nt: TGTGCCAGCAGTCCGCCAGGGCTGGGGGAGCAGTTCTTC
CDR3aa: CASSPPGLGEQFF

v_gene: TRBV28
abundance: many
j_gene: TRBJ1-5
d_gene: .
CDR3nt: TGTGCCAGCAGTTTATATGGCCGTCGGGATCAGCCCCAGCATTTT
CDR3aa: CASSLYGRRDQPQHF

v_gene: TRBV27
abundance: many
j_gene: TRBJ2-3
d_gene: .
CDR3nt: TGTGCCAGCAGTTTCTACAAGACAGATACGCAGTATTTT
CDR3aa: CASSFYKTDTQYF

v_gene: TRBV12-3/TRBV12-4
abundance: few
j_gene: TRBJ2-5
d_gene: TRBD1
CDR3nt: TGTGCCAGCAGAGATGGACAGGGGGCAAAGACCCAGTACTTC
CDR3aa: CASRDGQGAKTQYF

v_gene: TRBV11-2
abundance: many
j_gene: TRBJ2-1
d_gene: .
CDR3nt: TGTGCCAGCAGCTCCACTGGCAATGAGCAGTTCTTC
CDR3aa: CASSSTGNEQFF

v_gene: TRBV3-1
abundance: few
j_gene: TRBJ2-7
d_gene: TRBD1
CDR3nt: TGTGCCAGCAGCACCCGGACAGGGAACCCCTACGAGCAGTACTTC
CDR3aa: CASSTRTGNPYEQYF

v_gene: TRBV10-1
abundance: many
j_gene: TRBJ2-3
d_gene: TRBD2
CDR3nt: TGCGCCAGCAGCGGGAGCGGGGTCACAGATACGCAGTATTTT
CDR3aa: CASSGSGVTDTQYF

v_gene: TRBV4-3
abundance: many
j_gene: TRBJ2-1
d_gene: TRBD2
CDR3nt: TGCGCCAGCAGCCCATTGACTAGCGACTACAATGAGCAGTTCTTC
CDR3aa: CASSPLTSDYNEQFF

v_gene: TRBV7-2
abundance: many
j_gene: TRBJ2-7
d_gene: .
CDR3nt: TGTGCCAGCAGCTTCCGGGACGGGGACTACGAGCAGTACTTC
CDR3aa: CASSFRDGDYEQYF

v_gene: TRBV7-6
abundance: many
j_gene: TRBJ1-5
d_gene: .
CDR3nt: TGTGCCAGCAGCTTAGAGGGGTCGCTGAGTCAGCCCCAGCATTTT
CDR3aa: CASSLEGSLSQPQHF

v_gene: TRBV18
abundance: few
j_gene: TRBJ1-3
d_gene: TRBD1
CDR3nt: TGTGCCAGCTCACCCCCCGTGGGCAGGGGGCTATCCACCATATATTTT
CDR3aa: CASSPPVGRGLSTIYF

v_gene: TRBV12-5
abundance: many
j_gene: TRBJ2-1
d_gene: .
CDR3nt: TGTGCTAGTGGAGTTTACAATGAGCAGTTCTTC
CDR3aa: CASGVYNEQFF

v_gene: TRBV28
abundance: many
j_gene: TRBJ2-3
d_gene: TRBD2
CDR3nt: TGTGCCAGCAGTTTTGCGGGAGGTGGAGATACGCAGTATTTT
CDR3aa: CASSFAGGGDTQYF

v_gene: TRBV6-5
abundance: many
j_gene: TRBJ2-7
d_gene: .
CDR3nt: TGTGCCAGCAGTTTCTCCCACAGTCCACACGAGCAGTACTTC
CDR3aa: CASSFSHSPHEQYF

v_gene: TRBV5-1
abundance: many
j_gene: TRBJ2-3
d_gene: .
CDR3nt: TGCGCCAGCAGCTTGAGGGCAGGGACCACAGATACGCAGTATTTT
CDR3aa: CASSLRAGTTDTQYF

v_gene: TRBV18
abundance: many
j_gene: TRBJ1-5
d_gene: .
CDR3nt: TGTGCCAGCTCACCACGAAGAGGCAATCAGCCCCAGCATTTT
CDR3aa: CASSPRRGNQPQHF

v_gene: TRBV7-6
abundance: .
j_gene: TRBJ2-2
d_gene: .
CDR3nt: TGTGCCAGCAGCTCTCTGAGGGTGGGGGCACACACCGGGGAGCTGTTTTTT
CDR3aa: CASSSLRVGAHTGELFF

v_gene: TRBV4-1
abundance: many
j_gene: TRBJ2-7
d_gene: .
CDR3nt: TGCGCCAGCAGCCAAGACATATACCGGGGGGCCAGGGAGCAGTACTTC
CDR3aa: CASSQDIYRGAREQYF

v_gene: TRBV7-9
abundance: .
j_gene: TRBJ2-7
d_gene: .
CDR3nt: TGTGCCAGCAGCTTAGAGTTGGGGAGCTCCTACGAGCAGTACTTC
CDR3aa: CASSLELGSSYEQYF

v_gene: TRBV5-1
abundance: few
j_gene: TRBJ2-2
d_gene: TRBD2
CDR3nt: TGCGCCAGCTTAGGGACTAGCGGGAGTAAAAACACCGGGGAGCTGTTTTTT
CDR3aa: CASLGTSGSKNTGELFF

v_gene: TRBV10-3
abundance: many
j_gene: TRBJ1-1
d_gene: .
CDR3nt: TGTGCCATCAGGGAGGGGGGGAACACTGAAGCTTTCTTT
CDR3aa: CAIREGGNTEAFF

v_gene: TRBV6-2/TRBV6-3
abundance: many
j_gene: TRBJ2-1
d_gene: .
CDR3nt: TGTGCCAGCAGTTACTTAAGGGGTGGTGAGCAGTTCTTC
CDR3aa: CASSYLRGGEQFF

v_gene: TRBV6-1
abundance: few
j_gene: TRBJ2-1
d_gene: TRBD1
CDR3nt: TGTGCCAGCAGTGTGACAGGGACCTACAATGAGCAGTTCTTC
CDR3aa: CASSVTGTYNEQFF

v_gene: TRBV7-2
abundance: many
j_gene: TRBJ2-1
d_gene: TRBD2
CDR3nt: TGTGCCAGCAGCTTGACCGGGACTAGCGACAATGAGCAGTTCTTC
CDR3aa: CASSLTGTSDNEQFF

v_gene: TRBV2
abundance: .
j_gene: TRBJ2-7
d_gene: .
CDR3nt: TGTGCCAGCAGTGAAGCTCCGGCGCCGCGGGAGTACTTC
CDR3aa: CASSEAPAPREYF

v_gene: TRBV14
abundance: few
j_gene: TRBJ2-2
d_gene: .
CDR3nt: TGTGCCAGCAGCCAAGATCTAGTTAACACCGGGGAGCTGTTTTTT
CDR3aa: CASSQDLVNTGELFF

v_gene: TRBV29-1
abundance: many
j_gene: TRBJ2-4
d_gene: TRBD2
CDR3nt: TGCAGCGTTGGCGGGGGGAAGAACATTCAGTACTTC
CDR3aa: CSVGGGKNIQYF

v_gene: TRBV12-3/TRBV12-4
abundance: .
j_gene: TRBJ2-1
d_gene: TRBD1
CDR3nt: TGTGCCAGCAGTTTGAGACAGGGAAGGTACAATGAGCAGTTCTTC
CDR3aa: CASSLRQGRYNEQFF

v_gene: TRBV9
abundance: many
j_gene: TRBJ2-1
d_gene: .
CDR3nt: TGTGCCAGCAGCGTAGGACCACTAGACAATGAGCAGTTCTTC
CDR3aa: CASSVGPLDNEQFF

v_gene: TRBV7-9
abundance: many
j_gene: TRBJ2-7
d_gene: .
CDR3nt: TGTGCCAGCAGCGATCTAGCGTCGAGCTCCTACGAGCAGTACTTC
CDR3aa: CASSDLASSSYEQYF

v_gene: TRBV4-3
abundance: .
j_gene: TRBJ2-3
d_gene: TRBD2
CDR3nt: TGCGCCAGCAGCCAAGATCCGCCAGCGGGATGGACAGATACGCAGTATTTT
CDR3aa: CASSQDPPAGWTDTQYF